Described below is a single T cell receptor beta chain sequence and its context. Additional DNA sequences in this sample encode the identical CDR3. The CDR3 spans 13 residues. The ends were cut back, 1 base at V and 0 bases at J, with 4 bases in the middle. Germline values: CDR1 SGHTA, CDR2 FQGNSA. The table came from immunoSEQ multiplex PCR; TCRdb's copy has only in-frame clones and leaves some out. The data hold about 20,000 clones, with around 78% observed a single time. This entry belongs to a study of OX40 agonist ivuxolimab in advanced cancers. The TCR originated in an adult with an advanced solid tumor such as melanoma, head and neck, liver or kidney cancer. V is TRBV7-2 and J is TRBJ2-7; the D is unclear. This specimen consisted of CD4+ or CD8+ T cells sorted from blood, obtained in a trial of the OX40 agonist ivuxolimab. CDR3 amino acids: CASSLGVSYEQYF. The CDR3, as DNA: TGTGCCAGCAGCTTAGGTGTCTCCTACGAGCAGTACTTC.